Below, 2 T cell receptor beta chains from the same sample are listed, as sequenced in a study of blood T cell repertoires in COVID-19. Libraries were prepared by immunoSEQ multiplex PCR; TCRdb keeps only in-frame clonotypes and omits some of them. Among a few hundred thousand clones, approximately 81% were seen once, and the ten largest hold roughly 3%. Sequencing was performed on peripheral blood. These TCRs come from a woman between 18 and 30 years old with acute or convalescent COVID-19.

The rearrangement joins TRBV27 to TRBJ1-5, with 9 positions matching TRBD1. The V and J ends lost 7 bases and 4 bases, in that order; junction bases with no gene match: 8. Germline CDR1 reads MNHEY; CDR2 reads SMNVEV (reference sequence). The CDR3 runs 15 residues. This chain's CDR3 is CASTPLGQGNQPQHF. As DNA, the CDR3 is TGTGCCAGCACCCCCTTGGGACAGGGTAATCAGCCCCAGCATTTT.

The chain joins TRBV7-2 to TRBJ2-7; D may be TRBD2 (5 bases). Trimming took off 1 base at V and 4 bases at J, with 17 bases between the two ends. This CDR3 contains 16 residues. Germline assignment: CDR1 SGHTA and CDR2 FQGNSA. The CDR3 spells CASSLVVRGPGYEQYF. CDR3 coding DNA: TGTGCCAGCAGCTTAGTGGTCCGAGGGCCCGGTTACGAGCAGTACTTC.